The 24 T cell receptor beta chains listed next were all sequenced from one sample in a study of glioma-infiltrating T cells after dendritic cell vaccination. TCRdb keeps only in-frame clones here, not all; method: immunoSEQ multiplex PCR. The table includes 80,000 to 100,000 clones, more than 70% detected once. As for time point: after dendritic cell vaccination, including at tumor progression/relapse. This specimen was blood, taken after dendritic cell vaccination. The receptor set was obtained from a human donor with glioblastoma.

This clone was seen a handful of times. The V gene is TRBV29-1, the J gene TRBJ1-2, with 9 bases identical to TRBD1. From germline, CDR1 is SQVTM and CDR2 ANQGSEA. The CDR3 covers 13 residues. With V trimmed by 0 bases and J by 4 bases, 0 bases remained unmatched. CDR3 nucleotides: TGCAGCGTTGAAGAACAGGGGGCCTATGGCTACACCTTC. Translation gives CSVEEQGAYGYTF.

The rearrangement joins TRBV7-9 to TRBJ2-5, with 12 bases that match TRBD2. Germline loops: CDR1 SEHNR, CDR2 FQNEAQ (reference sequence). The CDR3 covers 19 residues. The ends lost 6 bases at V and 2 bases at J; junction bases unmatched: 16. CDR3 coding DNA: TGTGCCAGCAGTTCAACCCCCAGACTAGCGGGGGATAGACAAGAGACCCAGTACTTC. Translating it yields CASSSTPRLAGDRQETQYF.

This chain joins TRBV5-1 and TRBJ2-3, with 9 bases aligning to TRBD2. Trimming cost V 2 bases and J 3 bases; bases outside gene matches: 4. The CDR3 runs 15 residues. The germline CDR1 and CDR2 sequences are SGHRS and YFSETQ. The chain's CDR3 is CASSFNGLATDTQYF. CDR3 DNA sequence: TGCGCCAGCAGCTTTAATGGACTAGCGACAGATACGCAGTATTTT.

The chain is built from TRBV29-1 and TRBJ1-1, with a tentative D call TRBD1 (6 bases). The ends were cut back, 0 bases at V and 8 bases at J, with 16 bases in the middle. The germline gives CDR1 SQVTM, CDR2 ANQGSEA. The length of the CDR3 is 14 residues. The DNA for the CDR3 is TGCAGCGTTGAAGATTTTGGGCCCGGGACAGAAGCTTTCTTT. Protein: CSVEDFGPGTEAFF. Together with reference TRBV29-1 and TRBJ1-1, the CDR3 gives the full variable domain: SAVISQKPSRDICQRGTSLTIQCQVDSQVTMMFWYRQQPGQSLTLIATANQGSEATYESGFVIDKFPISRPNLTFSTLTVSNMSPEDSSIYLCSVEDFGPGTEAFFGQGTRLTVV.

This chain uses TRBV2 with TRBJ2-2, with a possible D match to TRBD2 (6 bases). Trimming took 2 bases from V and 4 from J, leaving 11 bases between them. The CDR3 runs 15 residues. Germline CDR1 reads SNHLY; CDR2 reads FYNNEI. The CDR3 bases are TGTGCCAGCAGTGAACGGGTACTAGCCACCGGGGAGCTGTTTTTT. It is translated as CASSERVLATGELFF.

The V and J genes are TRBV5-1 and TRBJ2-5; D not certain. The V end lost 0 bases, the J end lost 2 bases, and 8 bases lay between the germline ends. The CDR3 is 14 amino acids. Germline loops: CDR1 SGHRS, CDR2 YFSETQ. The chain's CDR3 is CASSLDRSQETQYF. The CDR3 coding sequence is TGCGCCAGCAGCTTGGATAGGAGTCAAGAGACCCAGTACTTC. Using reference TRBV5-1 and TRBJ2-5 for the parts outside the CDR3, the full variable domain is KAGVTQTPRYLIKTRGQQVTLSCSPISGHRSVSWYQQTPGQGLQFLFEYFSETQRNKGNFPGRFSGRQFSNSRSEMNVSTLELGDSALYLCASSLDRSQETQYFGPGTRLLVL.

The V gene is TRBV7-9, the J gene TRBJ1-1; D unresolved. The CDR3 extends over 13 amino acids. The V gene's germline CDR1 is SEHNR and CDR2 FQNEAQ (reference sequence). The V end lost 4 bases, the J end lost 7 bases, and 13 bases lay between the germline ends. Here the CDR3 reads CASSSYSGIEAFF. In DNA form, the CDR3 reads TGTGCCAGCAGCTCGTACAGCGGAATTGAAGCTTTCTTT.

Turning to this clone: This specimen includes other DNA sequences encoding the same CDR3. The V call is TRBV30, the J call TRBJ2-7; 7 bases line up with TRBD2. The CDR3 consists of 11 residues. Germline V gene data show CDR1 as GTSNPN and CDR2 as SVGIG (reference sequence). Losses at the gene ends were 3 bases for V and 4 bases for J; bases not matched to a gene: 0. The CDR3 DNA is TGTGCCTGGAGGCGGGAGTACGAGCAGTACTTC. It specifies CAWRREYEQYF.

The V and J genes are TRBV18 and TRBJ2-1, with D tentatively TRBD1 (5 bases). Germline V gene data show CDR1 as KGHSH and CDR2 as LQKENI. Trimming took off 0 bases at V and 8 bases at J, with 8 bases between the two ends. The CDR3 contains 13 residues. The DNA of the CDR3 is TGTGCCAGCTCACCACCGATAGGGGATGAGCAGTTCTTC. Translation gives CASSPPIGDEQFF.

CDR3 bases: TGTGCGTTGGAGACGGGACTAGCGGTCACAGATACGCAGTATTTT. It translates to CALETGLAVTDTQYF. The chain is built from TRBV30 and TRBJ2-3, with TRBD2 identical over 11 bases. The V gene's germline CDR1 is GTSNPN and CDR2 SVGIG (reference sequence). This CDR3 spans 15 amino acids.

This chain joins TRBV5-1 and TRBJ2-7; 10 bases fit TRBD1. The V and J ends lost 3 bases and 5 bases, in that order; junction bases with no gene match: 8. Germline V CDR1 and CDR2: SGHRS, YFSETQ. CDR3 size: 15 residues. CDR3 DNA sequence: TGCGCCAGCAGCTCCACGGGACAGGGGTACCACGAGCAGTACTTC. Amino acid sequence: CASSSTGQGYHEQYF. Based on the CDR3 plus reference TRBV5-1 and TRBJ2-7, the full variable domain is KAGVTQTPRYLIKTRGQQVTLSCSPISGHRSVSWYQQTPGQGLQFLFEYFSETQRNKGNFPGRFSGRQFSNSRSEMNVSTLELGDSALYLCASSSTGQGYHEQYFGPGTRLTVT.

The CDR3 DNA reads TGCGCCAGCAGACCCGGGACTAGCGGGTCCTACGAGCAGTACTTC. It encodes CASRPGTSGSYEQYF. The V gene is TRBV5-1, the J gene TRBJ2-5; 12 nucleotides align to TRBD2. The J call may not be correct, given that the DNA end is closer to TRBJ2-7. CDR3 length equals 15 residues. Germline values: CDR1 SGHRS, CDR2 YFSETQ.

The gene calls are TRBV29-1 and TRBJ1-4; 11 positions match TRBD1. V was pared by 3 bases and J by 10 bases, with 4 bases of the junction left unmatched. Germline-derived CDR1 and CDR2 are SQVTM and ANQGSEA. The CDR3 contains 13 residues. CDR3: CSVDEGTGGKLFF. The CDR3 coding sequence is TGCAGCGTTGATGAGGGGACAGGGGGAAAACTGTTTTTT.

The chain is built from TRBV6-5 and TRBJ1-2, with D hard to call. This CDR3 spans 12 amino acids. Germline CDR1 MNHEY, CDR2 SVGAGI. Between the trimmed V and J ends, which lost 5 bases and 8 bases, there was a span of 12 bases. CDR3 sequence: CASSPPTGGYTF. The CDR3 DNA reads TGTGCCAGCAGTCCCCCTACCGGGGGCTACACCTTC.

V is TRBV30 and J is TRBJ2-7; 7 bases match TRBD1. J lost 7 bases, V lost 4 bases, and 10 bases had no gene match. The CDR3 loop spans 13 amino acids. Per germline, CDR1 GTSNPN and CDR2 SVGIG (reference sequence). CDR3 in DNA: TGTGCCTGGACTTGGACAGGCCTACGGGAGCAGTACTTC. Its translation: CAWTWTGLREQYF.

The V gene is TRBV7-3, the J gene TRBJ2-3; TRBD2 is a possible D gene (6 bases). This CDR3 is built from 14 residues. The V gene lost 4 bases and the J gene lost 6 bases, with 14 bases spanning the gap. From germline, CDR1 is SGHTA and CDR2 FQGTGA. In DNA form, the CDR3 reads TGTGCCAGCAGCTCGGGGGTCCCTGGGGATACGCAGTATTTT. Translation gives CASSSGVPGDTQYF.

This rearrangement joins TRBV5-1 to TRBJ1-1, with D possibly TRBD1 on 6 matching bases. Germline V gene lookup returns CDR1 SGHRS and CDR2 YFSETQ. CDR3 length equals 15 residues. Trimming removed 4 bases at V and 5 bases at J, with 18 bases between. The CDR3 sequence: CASSPSTGSRTEAFF. The CDR3 nucleotides read TGCGCCAGCAGCCCCAGTACAGGGTCTCGGACTGAAGCTTTCTTT.

For this clone: At one end the junction does not follow the germline gene, possibly because of a read error. J is TRBJ2-5 and V is TRBV7-7, with D unclear. The CDR3 consists of 13 residues. Germline CDR1 is SSHAT and CDR2 is FNYEAQ (reference sequence). DNA for the CDR3: TGTGCTAGCAGCTTAGGATTCCGGGAGACCCAGTACTTC. It translates to CASSLGFRETQYF.

The chain carries TRBV6-6 and TRBJ2-5; 10 bases map to TRBD2. Per germline, CDR1 MNHNY and CDR2 SVGAGI (reference sequence). The CDR3 runs to 15 residues. V shed 3 bases and J 3 bases; nucleotides not matched to a gene: 4. CDR3 amino acids: CASSYPGLAEETQYF. The CDR3 DNA follows: TGTGCCAGCAGTTATCCAGGACTAGCGGAAGAGACCCAGTACTTC.

The V call is TRBV20-1, the J call TRBJ2-3; D not certain. The germline gives CDR1 DFQATT, CDR2 SNEGSKA (reference sequence). V was clipped by 4 bases and J by 2 bases, with 4 bases between them. The CDR3 extends over 11 amino acids. The CDR3 DNA reads as TGCAGTGCTACCTCCACAGATACGCAGTATTTT. This translates into CSATSTDTQYF.

The rearrangement uses TRBV29-1 and TRBJ2-7; D gene ambiguous. CDR1 SQVTM and CDR2 ANQGSEA come from the germline V gene. CDR3 size: 13 residues. V lost 4 bases and J 0 bases, leaving 10 bases between the germline ends. Here the CDR3 reads CSVGRSGSYEQYF. CDR3 nucleotides: TGCAGCGTTGGCAGGTCAGGCTCCTACGAGCAGTACTTC.

This clone was counted between two and nine times. The CDR3 nucleotides read TGTGCCAGCAGCTTGGTAGGGGTATCTTACAATGAGCAGTTCTTC. Residues: CASSLVGVSYNEQFF. The chain has TRBV5-4 and TRBJ2-1, with D tentatively TRBD1 (5 bases). Trimming removed 0 bases from V and 4 bases from J, with 11 bases in between. The germline CDR1 and CDR2 sequences are SGHNT and YYREEE (reference sequence). CDR3 length: 15 amino acids. The whole variable domain, remainder taken from reference TRBV5-4 and TRBJ2-1, is ETGVTQSPTHLIKTRGQQVTLRCSSQSGHNTVSWYQQALGQGPQFIFQYYREEENGRGNFPPRFSGLQFPNYSSELNVNALELDDSALYLCASSLVGVSYNEQFFGPGTRLTVL.

This clone showed up just once. The V gene is TRBV28, the J gene TRBJ2-7; TRBD2 aligns across 8 bases. The V gene end was trimmed by 2 bases and the J gene end by 7 bases; junction bases not matched to a gene: 7. CDR3 length: 14 residues. Looked up from germline, CDR1 is MDHEN and CDR2 is SYDVKM. Written as DNA, the CDR3 is TGTGCCAGCAGTTTAAGAGCGGGAGTTCGGGAGCAGTACTTC. It encodes CASSLRAGVREQYF.

V is TRBV7-2 and J is TRBJ2-3; D call uncertain. CDR1 and CDR2 from the germline V gene are SGHTA and FQGNSA. Deletions cut 0 bases from V and 2 bases from J, with 9 bases between. This CDR3 is built from 15 residues. The CDR3 DNA is TGTGCCAGCAGCTTAGCGGCTGGTAACACAGATACGCAGTATTTT. It specifies CASSLAAGNTDTQYF.